This TCR beta chain originates from a study of blood T cells in healthy people across ages. Study observations and caveats: Underestimates were what the diversity estimates from one million T cells were considered to be.

This clonotype was picked up one time. The antigen remains undetermined. This sequence may be a read error, since a much larger clone differs from it by one base. For the second PCR, which ran for 7 to 11 cycles, a sample-barcoded 5' primer and a J-beta primer mix were used. One entry per CDR3 protein, called by TCRdb with MiXCR from the 5' RACE reads. The sample lists over 1,500,000 distinct CDR3 sequences, around 40% occurring once. V lost 2 bases, J lost 3 bases, and 3 bases stayed unmatched. Germline CDR1 and CDR2: SGHDT and YYEEEE. CDR3 size: 15 residues. All donors came from Russia, were Caucasian and healthy, and spanned ages about 6 to 100.

The sequencing sample was made of blood. This chain links TRBV5-6 with TRBJ2-1; 9 nucleotides align to TRBD1. The source of this sequence is a human donor in good health. The CDR3 coding sequence is TGTGCCAGCAGCTTTGAGACAGGGGGCTACAATGAGCAGTTCTTC. It is translated as CASSFETGGYNEQFF.